This TCR beta chain was obtained from a study of T-cell memory formation after mild COVID-19. Study overall: Clusters were largely donor specific.

Overall study findings and caveats: Clones contracting day 15 to 85 were balanced CD4/CD8; later expanders leaned CD4+.

From the 5' RACE reads, TCRdb called clonotypes with MiXCR, one entry per CDR3 protein. The sample yields approximately 350,000 distinct CDR3 sequences, around 30% seen once. Losses at the gene ends were 2 bases for V and 0 bases for J; bases not matched to a gene: 7. The CDR3 consists of 17 residues. Germline V gene data show CDR1 as MGHRA and CDR2 as YSYEKL. As for this clonotype: What it binds is unknown.

The sequencing input was PBMCs or a T cell subset sorted from them (not recorded which). The chain couples TRBV4-1 to TRBJ2-7; 10 bases fit TRBD2. This sequence originates from an adult woman who had mild COVID-19 (a few samples of this study predate the infection). Cell type and time point are not known. This chain's CDR3 is CASSQSNLAGDSYEQYF. The DNA for the CDR3 is TGCGCCAGCAGCCAATCGAACCTAGCGGGGGACTCCTACGAGCAGTACTTC.